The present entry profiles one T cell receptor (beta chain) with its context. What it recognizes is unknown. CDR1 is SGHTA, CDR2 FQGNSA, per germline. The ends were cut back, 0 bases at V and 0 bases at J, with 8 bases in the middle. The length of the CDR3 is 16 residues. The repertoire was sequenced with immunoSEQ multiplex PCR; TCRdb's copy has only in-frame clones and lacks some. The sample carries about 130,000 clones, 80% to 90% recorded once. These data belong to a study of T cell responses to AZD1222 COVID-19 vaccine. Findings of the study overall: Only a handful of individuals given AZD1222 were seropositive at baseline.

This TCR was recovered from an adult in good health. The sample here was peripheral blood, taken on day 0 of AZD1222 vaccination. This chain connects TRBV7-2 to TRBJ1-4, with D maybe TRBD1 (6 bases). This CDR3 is CASSLARQATNEKLFF. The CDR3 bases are TGTGCCAGCAGCTTAGCCCGACAGGCAACTAATGAAAAACTGTTTTTT.